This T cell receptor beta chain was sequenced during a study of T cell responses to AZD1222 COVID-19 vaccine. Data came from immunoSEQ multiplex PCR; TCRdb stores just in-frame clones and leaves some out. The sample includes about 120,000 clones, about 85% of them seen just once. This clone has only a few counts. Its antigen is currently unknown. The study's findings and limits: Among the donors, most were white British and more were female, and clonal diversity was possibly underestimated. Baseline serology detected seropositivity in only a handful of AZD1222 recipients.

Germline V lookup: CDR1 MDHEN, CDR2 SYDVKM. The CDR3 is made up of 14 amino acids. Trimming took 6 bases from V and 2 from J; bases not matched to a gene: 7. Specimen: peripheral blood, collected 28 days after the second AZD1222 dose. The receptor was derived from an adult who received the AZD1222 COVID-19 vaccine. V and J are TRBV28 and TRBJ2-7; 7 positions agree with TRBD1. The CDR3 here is CASSQGQRAYEQYF. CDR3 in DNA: TGTGCCAGCAGCCAGGGACAGCGAGCCTACGAGCAGTACTTC.